What follows are 2 T cell receptor beta chains derived from one specimen sequenced in a study of T cells in Graves' hyperthyroidism and ophthalmopathy. RNA transcripts were the template for amplifying TCR beta CDR3 regions. The primer set for the first-round RT-PCR of the TCR CDR3 was HTBI. In TCRdb, the multiplex PCR reads were re-called with MiXCR into one record per CDR3 protein. The data contain some 490,000 distinct CDR3 sequences, approximately 23% of them seen just once; the ten biggest clones take up around 54%. Sequencing was carried out using blood. Receptor source: a woman in her seventies with Graves' ophthalmopathy.

The V gene is TRBV20-1, the J gene TRBJ2-4; TRBD1 is a possible D gene (5 bases). The length of the CDR3 is 13 residues. Trimming cost V 7 bases and J 4 bases, with 14 bases left between them. Per germline, CDR1 DFQATT and CDR2 SNEGSKA (reference sequence). The CDR3 sequence is CSGDSQGKNIQYF. The CDR3 coding sequence is TGCAGTGGCGACTCTCAGGGAAAAAACATTCAGTACTTC.

This chain joins TRBV6-5 and TRBJ2-7, with 10 bases matching TRBD1. With V trimmed by 0 bases and J by 3 bases, 5 bases remained unmatched. Per germline, CDR1 MNHEY and CDR2 SVGAGI. This CDR3 comprises 16 residues. CDR3 sequence (DNA): TGTGCCAGCAGTTACTCAGTGACAGGGGGCCGCTACGAGCAGTACTTC. Residues: CASSYSVTGGRYEQYF.